Sequencing of this T cell receptor beta chain was carried out in a study of blood T cells in healthy people across ages. At the level of the study: About one barcoded beta molecule per two T cells came from capture by template switching.

Germline V gives CDR1 LGHNA, CDR2 YSLEER. With 4 bases removed from V and 3 bases from J, the gap between germline ends came to 10 bases. The length of the CDR3 is 14 residues. Study-level findings and limits: Researchers report that TCR beta diversity correlated strongly with naive T cell percentage. Fewer expanded clones and more diversity marked long-lived versus aged donors. Those diversity estimates obtained from one million T cells were thought to be underestimates.

As to this clonotype: Antigen unknown.

Then a second PCR, running about 6 to 12 cycles, was carried out with a sample-barcoded 5' primer and a J-beta primer mix. MiXCR, run by TCRdb on the 5' RACE reads, gives a single entry per CDR3 protein. The data show roughly 1.9 million distinct CDR3 sequences, about 39% seen once. Sequencing was performed on blood. The chain has TRBV4-3 and TRBJ1-5, with D unclear. The receptor comes from a human donor in good health. The CDR3 DNA reads TGCGCCAGCAGCCCTACGGCCCTCAATCAGCCCCAGCATTTT. This gives the protein CASSPTALNQPQHF.